This T cell receptor beta chain appears in the sequencing data of a study of glioma-infiltrating T cells. Germline loops: CDR1 MGHRA, CDR2 YSYEKL. The CDR3 covers 14 residues. V dropped 0 bases and J dropped 3 bases, with 9 bases sitting between them. The iRepertoire nested amplicon-rescue multiplex PCR amplified TCR alpha and beta CDR3s from RNA. MiXCR, run by TCRdb on the multiplex PCR reads, gives a single entry per CDR3 protein. This repertoire shows 100,000 to 150,000 distinct CDR3 sequences, around 23% found once; its top ten account for under 35%. In this sample, this clonotype turned up a few times.

The chain carries TRBV4-1 and TRBJ2-7; TRBD2 might be the D (6 bases). Sequencing was performed on glioma tissue, nonneoplastic brain tissue, or PBMCs (not recorded which). The sequence was obtained from a human donor with low-grade glioma or glioblastoma, undergoing nonglioma brain surgery, or in good health (not recorded which). For the CDR3, the DNA is TGCGCCAGCAGCCAAGAGGGGGGTGTCTACGAGCAGTACGTC. It specifies CASSQEGGVYEQYV.